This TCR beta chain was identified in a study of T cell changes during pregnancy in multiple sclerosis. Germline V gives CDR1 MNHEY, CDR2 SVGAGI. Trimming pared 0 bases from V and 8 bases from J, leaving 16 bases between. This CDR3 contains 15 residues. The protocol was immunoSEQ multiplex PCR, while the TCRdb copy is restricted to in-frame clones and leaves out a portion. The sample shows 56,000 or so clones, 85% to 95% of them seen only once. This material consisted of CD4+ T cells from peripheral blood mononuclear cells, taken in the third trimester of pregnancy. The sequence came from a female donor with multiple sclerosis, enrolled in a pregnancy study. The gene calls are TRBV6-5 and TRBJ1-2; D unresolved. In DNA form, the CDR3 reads TGTGCCAGCAGTTACTCGGAGGAGAGTCAATACGGCTACACCTTC. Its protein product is CASSYSEESQYGYTF.